One and the same sample provided the 21 T cell receptor beta chains below, sequenced in a study of shared clonotypes between healthy human individuals. Measured with immunoSEQ multiplex PCR; TCRdb has only the in-frame clones, and not every one. The repertoire consists of roughly 490,000 clones, with roughly 85% occurring once and the leading ten covering more than 10%. The material sequenced was PBMCs. The receptors originated from a woman aged 40 to 50 in good health. Some clones in this sample may be carry-over from other donors' samples.

The chain uses TRBV28 and TRBJ1-2; a weak D match, TRBD1 (5 bases). Deletions cut 5 bases from V and 6 bases from J, with 16 bases between. CDR1 is MDHEN, CDR2 SYDVKM, per germline. The CDR3 extends over 14 amino acids. Here the CDR3 DNA reads TGTGCCAGCAGTCAACCCGACCGGGGCCATGGCTACACCTTC. Translating gives CASSQPDRGHGYTF.

Ten or more counts support this clone. V gene TRBV9 combines with J gene TRBJ1-1; TRBD1 might be the D (5 bases). V lost 0 bases to trimming and J lost 4 bases, with 13 bases between them. This CDR3 contains 15 residues. Germline lookup yields CDR1 SGDLS and CDR2 YYNGEE. The CDR3 bases are TGTGCCAGCAGCGTAGCTGGGGGTTCCTTCACTGAAGCTTTCTTT. Its protein is CASSVAGGSFTEAFF.

The chain couples TRBV30 to TRBJ1-3, with no clear D. Germline V CDR1 and CDR2: GTSNPN, SVGIG (reference sequence). The CDR3 totals 11 residues. V lost 7 bases, J lost 4 bases, and 8 bases lay in between. This CDR3 reads CASTQGNTIYF. The DNA for the CDR3 is TGTGCCTCTACTCAGGGAAACACCATATATTTT.

The V gene is TRBV25-1, the J gene TRBJ2-7, with 7 bases matching TRBD1. CDR3 length: 15 residues. V trimming: 3 bases; J trimming: 1 base; junction bases outside the gene matches: 6. Germline loops: CDR1 MGHDK, CDR2 SYGVNS. CDR3 coding DNA: TGTGCCAGCAGTGACCAAGACAGGGAGTCCTACGAGCAGTACTTC. Translation: CASSDQDRESYEQYF.

This chain connects TRBV9 to TRBJ1-2; possible D gene TRBD1, 6 bases. The CDR3 sequence is 13 residues long. In germline, CDR1 is SGDLS, CDR2 YYNGEE. V was trimmed by 5 bases and J by 2 bases, leaving 10 bases between them. The CDR3 region is CASRSTGNYGYTF. As DNA, the CDR3 is TGTGCCAGCAGATCTACAGGGAACTATGGCTACACCTTC. Full variable domain (remainder filled in from reference TRBV9 and TRBJ1-2): DSGVTQTPKHLITATGQRVTLRCSPRSGDLSVYWYQQSLDQGLQFLIQYYNGEERAKGNILERFSAQQFPDLHSELNLSSLELGDSALYFCASRSTGNYGYTFGSGTRLTVV.

For this clone: The same CDR3 arises from other DNA sequences in this sample as well. V usage is TRBV25-1 and J usage is TRBJ2-5, with D perhaps TRBD1 (6 bases). CDR3 length: 12 amino acids. Germline lookup yields CDR1 MGHDK and CDR2 SYGVNS. V lost 6 bases, J lost 5 bases, and 10 bases lay in between. CDR3 nucleotides: TGTGCCAGCAGCGCCAGGGGTGAGACCCAGTACTTC. Amino acids: CASSARGETQYF.

This rearrangement joins TRBV28 to TRBJ2-3; 8 nucleotides line up with TRBD2. The length of the CDR3 is 14 residues. The V and J ends lost 7 bases and 6 bases, in that order; junction bases with no gene match: 9. In germline, CDR1 is MDHEN, CDR2 SYDVKM. The CDR3 loop is CASTGLATSDTQYF. CDR3 nucleotides: TGTGCCAGCACCGGACTAGCCACATCCGATACGCAGTATTTT.

This clone was observed a few times. V gene TRBV2 combines with J gene TRBJ1-5; 7 nucleotides match TRBD1. The CDR3 is 15 residues long. The germline V gene encodes CDR1 SNHLY and CDR2 FYNNEI. V gave up 6 bases and J gave up 2 bases; unmatched junction bases: 7. As DNA, the CDR3 is TGTGCCAGCAGCATAAGGGGGCGAGGCAATCAGCCCCAGCATTTT. This encodes CASSIRGRGNQPQHF.

V is TRBV18 and J is TRBJ1-1; D is unclear. The germline gives CDR1 KGHSH, CDR2 LQKENI. With 5 bases removed from V and 0 bases from J, the gap between germline ends came to 7 bases. The CDR3 is made up of 13 amino acids. The CDR3 nucleotides read TGTGCCAGCTCAGAAGCAATGAACACTGAAGCTTTCTTT. Encoded protein: CASSEAMNTEAFF.

V gene TRBV27 combines with J gene TRBJ2-3, with 16 bases lining up with TRBD2. Germline lookup yields CDR1 MNHEY and CDR2 SMNVEV (reference sequence). The CDR3 loop spans 16 amino acids. After removal of 5 bases from V and 5 bases from J, the junction contained 4 bases not matched to a gene. The CDR3 coding sequence is TGTGCCAGCAGTGAGGGACTAGCGGGAGGGCAAGATACGCAGTATTTT. Protein sequence: CASSEGLAGGQDTQYF.

The chain uses TRBV7-9 and TRBJ2-7; 7 positions match TRBD1. Trimming cost V 4 bases and J 5 bases; bases outside gene matches: 8. The germline V gene encodes CDR1 SEHNR and CDR2 FQNEAQ (reference sequence). The length of the CDR3 is 14 residues. The CDR3 sequence is CASSSRDSFNEQYF. CDR3 sequence (DNA): TGTGCCAGCAGCTCCCGGGACAGCTTTAACGAGCAGTACTTC.

The chain combines TRBV7-9 with TRBJ1-4; D may be TRBD1 (5 bases). This CDR3 is built from 13 residues. V dropped 3 bases and J dropped 14 bases, with 16 bases sitting between them. Germline loops: CDR1 SEHNR, CDR2 FQNEAQ (reference sequence). CDR3 bases: TGTGCCAGCAGCTTGGCGCAGGGTATAGTGCTGTTTTTT. Translated, it gives CASSLAQGIVLFF.

This clone was counted at least ten times. V and J are TRBV6-4 and TRBJ2-2; 11 nucleotides match TRBD1. CDR1 is MRHNA and CDR2 is SNTAGT in the germline V gene. The ends lost 3 bases at V and 7 bases at J; junction bases unmatched: 7. The CDR3 sequence is 16 residues long. CDR3 nucleotides: TGTGCCAGCAGTGATTCTGGACAGGGGGCCGGCGGGGAGCTGTTTTTT. It translates to CASSDSGQGAGGELFF.

This chain joins TRBV7-2 and TRBJ2-7; 11 positions match TRBD1. From germline, CDR1 is SGHTA and CDR2 FQGNSA. V dropped 5 bases and J dropped 3; count of bases not matched to a gene: 12. CDR3 length equals 17 residues. The CDR3 here is CASSGGTGGPKNYEQYF. The CDR3 nucleotides read TGTGCCAGCAGCGGAGGGACAGGGGGGCCTAAAAACTACGAGCAGTACTTC.

This chain joins TRBV5-6 and TRBJ1-2, with D possibly matching TRBD1 (5 bases). V lost 6 bases and J 4 bases, leaving 19 bases between the germline ends. The CDR3 spans 15 residues. Per germline, CDR1 SGHDT and CDR2 YYEEEE. The CDR3 bases are TGTGCCAGCACCGCTGGGGCTAGGGCGGTCTATGGCTACACCTTC. Its translation: CASTAGARAVYGYTF.

The chain combines TRBV7-9 with TRBJ2-7; TRBD1 matches at 7 bases. Germline CDR1 reads SEHNR; CDR2 reads FQNEAQ (reference sequence). Losses at the gene ends were 5 bases for V and 0 bases for J; bases not matched to a gene: 7. The CDR3 is 15 amino acids. Here the CDR3 reads CASSDNRGGSYEQYF. CDR3 nucleotides: TGTGCCAGCAGCGATAACAGGGGCGGCTCCTACGAGCAGTACTTC.

The rearrangement joins TRBV27 to TRBJ2-4; D unresolved. The CDR3 has 12 residues. Germline CDR1 MNHEY, CDR2 SMNVEV (reference sequence). V gave up 9 bases and J gave up 10 bases, with 16 bases separating them. CDR3 sequence reads: CARGLSSRIQYF. The CDR3 DNA follows: TGTGCCAGAGGATTAAGTTCTCGGATTCAGTACTTC.

This clone was recorded once. The rearrangement joins TRBV18 to TRBJ2-7; D is uncertain. The V gene's germline CDR1 is KGHSH and CDR2 LQKENI. The CDR3 spans 13 residues. V lost 1 base and J lost 3, with 7 bases in between. CDR3 region: CASSPLAVYEQYF. The CDR3 coding sequence is TGTGCCAGCTCACCACTGGCAGTCTACGAGCAGTACTTC.

A single count supports this clone. The chain links TRBV7-2 to TRBJ1-1; the D gene is possibly TRBD1 (5 bases). The germline gives CDR1 SGHTA, CDR2 FQGNSA. The CDR3 has 13 residues. Trimming stripped 0 bases from V and 11 bases from J, with 13 bases between. The CDR3 here is CASSLAERGGAFF. The DNA for the CDR3 is TGTGCCAGCAGCTTAGCGGAGAGGGGTGGGGCTTTCTTT.

The CDR3 is CASTPGLAQAGELFF. The CDR3 coding sequence is TGTGCCAGCACCCCCGGACTAGCGCAGGCCGGGGAGCTGTTTTTT. The gene calls are TRBV6-1 and TRBJ2-2; 9 bases match TRBD2. With V trimmed by 7 bases and J by 6 bases, 9 bases remained unmatched. The germline V gene has CDR1 MNHNS and CDR2 SASEGT. The CDR3 sequence is 15 residues long.

This clone was seen once. The chain's CDR3 is CASSLAGGLGDTQYF. The CDR3 nucleotides read TGTGCCAGCAGCTTGGCCGGGGGACTAGGGGATACGCAGTATTTT. V is TRBV5-4 and J is TRBJ2-3, with 8 nucleotides matching TRBD2. Trimming removed 0 bases from V and 6 bases from J; junction bases left unmatched: 6. Germline V gives CDR1 SGHNT, CDR2 YYREEE (reference sequence). The CDR3 length is 15 residues.